The following is a T cell receptor (beta chain) sequence with its context. Its antigen is as yet unknown. Read coverage stops 3 residues before the CDR3 terminus; the germline J gene supplies the remainder. The sample originates from a study of T cell clonality in common variable immunodeficiency. Study outcomes and limitations: The cause of increased CVID clonality remains unclear without subpopulation sequencing. Fewer TCRbeta clones were shared among CVID subjects than controls. Patient heterogeneity in the CVID cohort limited correlations between repertoire features and clinical complications.

Using immunoSEQ multiplex PCR, the repertoire was profiled, and TCRdb retains in-frame clones only, with some absent. The sample has around 50,000 clones, none seen only once. V was shortened by 6 bases and J by 6 bases, with 14 bases between the two germline ends. The CDR3 length is 13 residues. This clonotype was obtained from a person between 18 and 69 years old in good health. The rearrangement uses TRBV23-1 and TRBJ2-5, with D possibly being TRBD1 (5 bases). TRBV23-1 is reported as an ORF; its role is uncertain. Sequencing used peripheral blood mononuclear cells. The CDR3 reads CASRLKKGKTQYF. Partial CDR3 DNA: TGCGCCAGCAGGCTAAAAAAGGGGAAGACC.